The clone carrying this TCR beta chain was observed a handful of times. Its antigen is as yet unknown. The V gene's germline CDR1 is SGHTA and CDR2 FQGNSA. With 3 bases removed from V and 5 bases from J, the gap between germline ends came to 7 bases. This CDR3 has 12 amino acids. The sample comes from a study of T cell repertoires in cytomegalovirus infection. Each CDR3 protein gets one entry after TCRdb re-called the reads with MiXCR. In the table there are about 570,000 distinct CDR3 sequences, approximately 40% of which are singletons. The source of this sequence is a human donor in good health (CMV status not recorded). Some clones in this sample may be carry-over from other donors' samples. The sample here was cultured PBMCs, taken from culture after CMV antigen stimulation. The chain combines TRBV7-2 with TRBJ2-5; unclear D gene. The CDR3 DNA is TGTGCCAGCAGCTTGACTGCGGAGACCCAGTACTTC. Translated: CASSLTAETQYF.